Presented here are 24 T cell receptor beta chains from one specimen sequenced in a study of human T cells and chemical hapten exposure. Time point meaning: patch test 2, 6 weeks after DPC sensitization. Treatment: therapeutic diphenylcyclopropenone sensitization with weekly scalp DPC. Using its own MiXCR run on the RACE reads, TCRdb lists one record per CDR3 protein. In the table there are hundreds of thousands of distinct CDR3 sequences, roughly 6% of which are singletons. This material consisted of whole blood, taken in connection with sensitization to the hapten diphenylcyclopropenone (DPC). Receptors originate from a woman aged 18-29 years with alopecia areata. Some clones in this sample may be carry-over from other donors' samples.

The rearrangement uses TRBV20-1 and TRBJ1-1; 7 bases are shared with TRBD1. The ends lost 1 base at V and 1 base at J; junction bases unmatched: 27. Germline lookup yields CDR1 DFQATT and CDR2 SNEGSKA (reference sequence). CDR3 length: 22 amino acids. This chain's CDR3 is CSARGLRVGRGNVFGKNTEAFF. CDR3 DNA: TGCAGTGCTAGAGGATTGCGGGTCGGCAGGGGGAATGTTTTTGGGAAGAACACTGAAGCTTTCTTT.

This clonotype occurred many times. The chain has TRBV12-3 or TRBV12-4 and TRBJ1-5, with 12 nucleotides matching TRBD1. The V and J ends lost 6 bases and 9 bases, in that order; junction bases with no gene match: 9. The CDR3 consists of 15 residues. The CDR3 loop is CASSPGTGGNRPQHF. The CDR3 coding sequence is TGTGCCAGCAGCCCGGGGACAGGGGGCAACCGGCCCCAGCATTTT.

This clonotype was observed many times. V is TRBV28 and J is TRBJ2-7; 7 bases are shared with TRBD1. The V segment lost 2 bases and the J segment 3 bases; nucleotides outside the gene matches: 1. In germline, CDR1 is MDHEN, CDR2 SYDVKM. CDR3 length: 13 amino acids. The CDR3 reads CASSLAGGYEQYF. Written as DNA, the CDR3 is TGTGCCAGCAGTTTAGCAGGGGGCTACGAGCAGTACTTC.

This clonotype occurred many times. The rearrangement joins TRBV20-1 to TRBJ1-1; D gene unclear. V was pared by 0 bases and J by 1 base, with 9 bases between. The CDR3 is 14 amino acids. The V gene's germline CDR1 is DFQATT and CDR2 SNEGSKA (reference sequence). CDR3 DNA: TGCAGTGCTAGAGATTTCATGGGGAACACTGAAGCTTTCTTT. This codes for CSARDFMGNTEAFF.

This clonotype has only a few counts. The chain carries TRBV12-3 or TRBV12-4 and TRBJ2-7; 9 bases are a match to TRBD2. The junction had 6 bases not matched to a gene; V was cut back by 6 bases and J by 0 bases. CDR3 length: 15 residues. The CDR3 DNA sequence: TGTGCCAGCAGCCCAAGCGGGGGGAGCTCCTACGAGCAGTACTTC. This sequence encodes CASSPSGGSSYEQYF.

The chain uses TRBV6-2 or TRBV6-3 and TRBJ2-3; no clear D. This CDR3 comprises 13 residues. Germline V gene sequence: CDR1 MNHEY, CDR2 SVGEGT. Between the trimmed V and J ends, which lost 5 bases and 2 bases, there was a span of 8 bases. The CDR3, as DNA: TGTGCCAGCAGTAGCGTTAACACAGATACGCAGTATTTT. Translating it yields CASSSVNTDTQYF.

The table lists this clonotype with many counts. The V call is TRBV7-2, the J call TRBJ2-3; 7 nucleotides line up with TRBD2. CDR1 is SGHTA, CDR2 FQGNSA, per germline. This CDR3 spans 15 amino acids. V lost 0 bases, J lost 1 base, and 1 base stayed unmatched. CDR3 bases: TGTGCCAGCAGCTTAGCCCTAGCGGGCACAGATACGCAGTATTTT. Protein sequence: CASSLALAGTDTQYF. The full variable domain, in which reference TRBV7-2 and TRBJ2-3 provide the parts outside the CDR3, is GAGVSQSPSNKVTEKGKDVELRCDPISGHTALYWYRQSLGQGLEFLIYFQGNSAPDKSGLPSDRFSAERTGGSVSTLTIQRTQQEDSAVYLCASSLALAGTDTQYFGPGTRLTVL.

This clonotype was detected ten times or more. This chain links TRBV7-6 with TRBJ1-2; unclear D gene. In germline, CDR1 is SGHVS, CDR2 FNYEAQ. V was shortened by 2 bases and J by 4 bases, with 11 bases between the two germline ends. This CDR3 contains 14 residues. The CDR3: CASSLNVRIYGYTF. CDR3 nucleotide sequence: TGTGCCAGCAGCTTAAATGTCAGAATCTATGGCTACACCTTC.

This clonotype was found once. DNA of the CDR3: TGTGCCAGCAGCGGGTCCGGGCTAAGAGGGGCCAACGTCCTGACTTTC. Translated: CASSGSGLRGANVLTF. V and J are TRBV28 and TRBJ2-6, with unresolved D. Per the germline V gene, CDR1 is MDHEN and CDR2 is SYDVKM. The ends were cut back, 6 bases at V and 4 bases at J, with 16 bases in the middle. There are 16 residues in the CDR3.

This clonotype was seen many times. The chain joins TRBV4-3 to TRBJ2-7; D may correspond to TRBD1 or TRBD2 (6 bases each). The length of the CDR3 is 15 residues. V lost 0 bases, J lost 5 bases, and 14 bases lay in between. In germline, CDR1 is LGHNA, CDR2 YSLEER. CDR3 in amino acids: CASSQDRGGPDEQYF. CDR3 nucleotides: TGCGCCAGCAGCCAAGATCGAGGGGGGCCGGACGAGCAGTACTTC.

In this sample, this clonotype turned up many times. The CDR3 coding sequence is TGTGCCAGCAGTTTCGACATCCAGGATACGCAGTATTTT. Protein sequence: CASSFDIQDTQYF. The chain couples TRBV12-3 or TRBV12-4 to TRBJ2-3; D not certain. Trimming removed 3 bases from V and 6 bases from J, with 10 bases in between. The CDR3 extends over 13 amino acids.

The chain links TRBV5-4 to TRBJ1-1; 9 bases match TRBD1. The V segment lost 5 bases and the J segment 7 bases; nucleotides outside the gene matches: 6. Germline CDR1 SGHNT, CDR2 YYREEE (reference sequence). The CDR3 sequence is 13 residues long. DNA of the CDR3: TGTGCCAGCAGGACACAGGGGGCGGATGAAGCTTTCTTT. Its protein product is CASRTQGADEAFF.

This clonotype was seen repeatedly, ten times or more. The rearrangement joins TRBV7-9 to TRBJ1-2; the match to TRBD1 covers 7 bases. CDR3 length equals 14 residues. The germline V gene encodes CDR1 SEHNR and CDR2 FQNEAQ (reference sequence). V dropped 11 bases and J dropped 4; count of bases not matched to a gene: 13. CDR3 sequence (DNA): TGTGCCGGGGGGCGAGGGACAGACCCCTATGGCTACACCTTC. Translation: CAGGRGTDPYGYTF.

This clonotype was recorded many times. The V call is TRBV5-1, the J call TRBJ2-2; D is undetermined. The CDR3 spans 15 residues. The germline CDR1 and CDR2 sequences are SGHRS and YFSETQ. With 0 bases removed from V and 2 bases from J, the gap between germline ends came to 8 bases. The CDR3 coding sequence is TGCGCCAGCAGCTTGGAAAAGGGTAACACCGGGGAGCTGTTTTTT. Translating it yields CASSLEKGNTGELFF. Full variable domain (rest looked up from reference TRBV5-1 and TRBJ2-2): KAGVTQTPRYLIKTRGQQVTLSCSPISGHRSVSWYQQTPGQGLQFLFEYFSETQRNKGNFPGRFSGRQFSNSRSEMNVSTLELGDSALYLCASSLEKGNTGELFFGEGSRLTVL.

This clonotype was detected ten times or more. The chain carries TRBV18 and TRBJ1-2, with a tentative D call TRBD1 (6 bases). The V gene lost 0 bases and the J gene lost 0 bases, with 11 bases spanning the gap. Germline V CDR1 and CDR2: KGHSH, LQKENI. The CDR3 length is 16 residues. CDR3 in amino acids: CASSPPGGEANYGYTF. Here the CDR3 DNA reads TGTGCCAGCTCACCACCGGGGGGCGAAGCTAACTATGGCTACACCTTC.

This clonotype appeared many times. The gene calls are TRBV6-2 or TRBV6-3 and TRBJ1-2; 7 positions agree with TRBD1. The CDR3 spans 15 residues. Germline CDR1 is MNHEY and CDR2 is SVGEGT. Unmatched junction bases numbered 7, after V lost 2 bases and J lost 4 bases. The CDR3 spells CASSYGGGLFYGYTF. As DNA, the CDR3 is TGTGCCAGCAGTTACGGAGGGGGCCTGTTCTATGGCTACACCTTC.

This clonotype appeared many times. The chain uses TRBV20-1 and TRBJ1-2, with 7 bases lining up with TRBD1. Germline trimming cut 6 bases from V and 3 bases from J; bases unmatched to any gene: 4. The germline V gene has CDR1 DFQATT and CDR2 SNEGSKA (reference sequence). The length of the CDR3 is 12 residues. The CDR3 DNA sequence: TGCAGTGCCGAACAGGGGTACTATGGCTACACCTTC. Translation: CSAEQGYYGYTF.

This clonotype was seen a handful of times. The V call is TRBV5-5, the J call TRBJ2-3, with D unclear. This CDR3 is built from 14 residues. Germline V gene data show CDR1 as SGHKS and CDR2 as YYEKEE (reference sequence). V lost 0 bases and J lost 7, with 12 bases in between. DNA for the CDR3: TGTGCCAGCAGCTTGGACACCAATGGTCATACGCAGTATTTT. It codes for CASSLDTNGHTQYF.

V usage is TRBV7-9 and J usage is TRBJ2-6; D not certain. Germline V CDR1 and CDR2: SEHNR, FQNEAQ (reference sequence). The V end was cut by 3 bases, the J end by 14 bases, with 5 bases between. The CDR3 length is 10 residues. CDR3 protein: CASSFSLLTF. CDR3 nucleotides: TGTGCCAGCAGCTTTTCCCTCCTGACTTTC. The entire variable domain, with the rest obtained from reference TRBV7-9 and TRBJ2-6, is as follows: DTGVSQNPRHKITKRGQNVTFRCDPISEHNRLYWYRQTLGQGPEFLTYFQNEAQLEKSRLLSDRFSAERPKGSFSTLEIQRTEQGDSAMYLCASSFSLLTFGAGSRLTVL.

This clonotype was seen at least ten times. The chain recombines TRBV3-1 with TRBJ1-6; D not certain. The CDR3 sequence is 14 residues long. The V end was cut by 6 bases, the J end by 8 bases, with 14 bases between. In germline, CDR1 is LGHDT, CDR2 YNNKEL (reference sequence). CDR3 bases: TGTGCCAGCAGTGCAGTCAACTACGATTCACCCCTCCACTTT. Protein: CASSAVNYDSPLHF.

The chain joins TRBV9 to TRBJ2-2; TRBD2 aligns across 10 bases. The V gene's germline CDR1 is SGDLS and CDR2 YYNGEE. The CDR3 length is 16 residues. Trimming at V came to 0 bases and at J to 6 bases, leaving 5 bases not matched to a gene. CDR3 DNA: TGTGCCAGCAGCGTAGCGAGCGGGGGGGCCTCCGGGGAGCTGTTTTTT. This sequence encodes CASSVASGGASGELFF.

In its sample, this clonotype was seen many times. This chain links TRBV20-1 with TRBJ1-2, with 7 bases that match TRBD1. The CDR3 has 15 residues. V trimming: 5 bases; J trimming: 2 bases; junction bases outside the gene matches: 11. Per the germline V gene, CDR1 is DFQATT and CDR2 is SNEGSKA (reference sequence). For the CDR3, the DNA is TGCAGTGCTCCTCTTCGGACAGGAAAAAACTATGGCTACACCTTC. Protein: CSAPLRTGKNYGYTF.

The sample holds a few counts of this clonotype. The chain combines TRBV6-5 with TRBJ2-5, with D perhaps being TRBD1 or TRBD2 (6 bases each). Germline-derived CDR1 and CDR2 are MNHEY and SVGAGI. V dropped 0 bases and J dropped 5 bases, with 22 bases sitting between them. This CDR3 is built from 18 residues. The chain's CDR3 is CASSYSGGGQGSFETQYF. CDR3 sequence (DNA): TGTGCCAGCAGTTACTCCGGGGGCGGGCAGGGTTCTTTCGAGACCCAGTACTTC.

The CDR3 DNA reads as TGTGCCAGCAGCTTTGGACAGTCGAACACCGGGGAGCTGTTTTTT. Its translation is CASSFGQSNTGELFF. The genes are TRBV11-2 and TRBJ2-2; the D gene is possibly TRBD1 (6 bases). This CDR3 contains 15 residues. Per germline, CDR1 SGHAT and CDR2 FQNNGV. The ends were cut back, 3 bases at V and 0 bases at J, with 8 bases in the middle. The complete variable domain, with remaining parts taken from reference TRBV11-2 and TRBJ2-2, reads EAGVAQSPRYKIIEKRQSVAFWCNPISGHATLYWYQQILGQGPKLLIQFQNNGVVDDSQLPKDRFSAERLKGVDSTLKIQPAKLEDSAVYLCASSFGQSNTGELFFGEGSRLTVL.